This T cell receptor (beta chain) emerged from a study of blood T cell repertoires in COVID-19. Study-level information: Italy, Spain and the United States were the sources of the convalescent and acute COVID-19 samples. T cells, B-cell-depleted T cells, or PBMCs supplied cDNA or gDNA.

The CDR3 extends over 16 amino acids. Looked up from germline, CDR1 is SGHRS and CDR2 is YFSETQ. V was pared by 0 bases and J by 5 bases, with 4 bases of the junction left unmatched. TCRdb keeps only in-frame clones here, not all; method: immunoSEQ multiplex PCR. The sample holds about 69,000 clones, about four fifths seen once. Sequencing input: peripheral blood. The chain employs TRBV5-1 and TRBJ2-3; 12 bases fit TRBD2. The TCR comes from a man in his fifties with COVID-19, enrolled during active disease. The DNA of the CDR3 is TGCGCCAGCAGCTTGGGACTAGCGGGGGAGGTAGATACGCAGTATTTT. Translation: CASSLGLAGEVDTQYF. The complete variable domain, with remaining parts taken from reference TRBV5-1 and TRBJ2-3, reads KAGVTQTPRYLIKTRGQQVTLSCSPISGHRSVSWYQQTPGQGLQFLFEYFSETQRNKGNFPGRFSGRQFSNSRSEMNVSTLELGDSALYLCASSLGLAGEVDTQYFGPGTRLTVL.